This TCR beta chain was observed in a study of blood T cell repertoires in COVID-19. The wider study: Sites in the United States, Italy and Spain provided acute and convalescent COVID-19 samples.

This clone occurred once. The CDR3 is made up of 15 amino acids. In germline, CDR1 is SGHRS, CDR2 YFSETQ. J gave up 8 bases and V 0 bases, and 9 bases lay outside the gene matches. Sequencing used immunoSEQ multiplex PCR; TCRdb keeps in-frame clones, though not all of them. The sample contains approximately 170,000 clones, approximately 87% of which appear only once. The chain carries TRBV5-1 and TRBJ1-2; 8 bases match TRBD1. This TCR derives from a man aged 18 to 30 with active or convalescent COVID-19. Material: peripheral blood. CDR3 bases: TGCGCCAGCAGCTTGGACGCGACAGGGGACAGGGGCTACACCTTC. Translating gives CASSLDATGDRGYTF.